The 29 T cell receptor beta chains below were found in one sample sequenced in a study of cytomegalovirus exposure and HLA in healthy donors. Primers: 60 Vbeta forward and 13 Jbeta reverse. Sequencing used immunoSEQ multiplex PCR; TCRdb keeps in-frame clones, though not all of them. The sample lists 160,000 or so clones; 80% were seen once. The material sequenced was PBMCs. Receptor source: a man in his thirties or forties in good health and CMV-seronegative.

The chain recombines TRBV11-3 with TRBJ2-2, with D possibly TRBD1 on 6 matching bases. The ends were cut back, 5 bases at V and 5 bases at J, with 12 bases in the middle. From germline, CDR1 is SGHNT and CDR2 YENEEA. The length of the CDR3 is 14 residues. The CDR3 here is CASSMDSRTGELFF. CDR3 sequence (DNA): TGTGCCAGCAGCATGGACAGCAGGACCGGGGAGCTGTTTTTT. The full variable domain, rest sourced from reference TRBV11-3 and TRBJ2-2, is EAGVVQSPRYKIIEKKQPVAFWCNPISGHNTLYWYLQNLGQGPELLIRYENEEAVDDSQLPKDRFSAERLKGVDSTLKIQPAELGDSAVYLCASSMDSRTGELFFGEGSRLTVL.

This clone appeared once. The chain joins TRBV28 to TRBJ2-7; D unresolved. CDR1 is MDHEN and CDR2 is SYDVKM in the germline V gene. The V gene lost 3 bases and the J gene lost 6 bases, with 9 bases spanning the gap. The CDR3 is 12 residues long. CDR3 in DNA: TGTGCCAGCAGTTTTTACGAGCTCGAGCAGTACTTC. Its translation is CASSFYELEQYF.

The chain couples TRBV6-1 to TRBJ2-3; a weak D match, TRBD2 (5 bases). Germline V CDR1 and CDR2: MNHNS, SASEGT. V gave up 2 bases and J gave up 4 bases, with 10 bases separating them. This CDR3 spans 14 amino acids. The CDR3 bases are TGTGCCAGCAGTGAATATGCGGGTTCAGATACGCAGTATTTT. Translated, it gives CASSEYAGSDTQYF.

The V gene is TRBV28, the J gene TRBJ2-5, with 8 bases matching TRBD1. V shed 10 bases, J shed 6 bases, and the junction held 10 bases outside the gene matches. Looked up from germline, CDR1 is MDHEN and CDR2 is SYDVKM. The CDR3 loop spans 13 amino acids. CDR3 in DNA: TGTGCCACAGGGGGCGCCGGAGTGAAGACCCAGTACTTC. Its translation is CATGGAGVKTQYF.

This chain uses TRBV19 with TRBJ1-5, with 7 bases fitting TRBD1. The germline V gene has CDR1 LNHDA and CDR2 SQIVND (reference sequence). Trimming took 5 bases from V and 5 from J; bases not matched to a gene: 15. The CDR3 is made up of 17 amino acids. The chain's CDR3 is CASSDRVNFGGYQPQHF. CDR3 DNA: TGTGCCAGTAGTGACAGGGTGAACTTCGGAGGTTATCAGCCCCAGCATTTT.

V and J are TRBV21-1 and TRBJ2-5; TRBD1 reflects the table's D call only, with no check against the DNA. The J call is uncertain, as TRBJ2-7 better fits the DNA end. TRBV21-1 is a pseudogene. The CDR3 runs to 16 residues. CDR3 sequence (DNA): TGTGCCAGCAGCAAATCCAGGGACAAAACGTCCTACGAGCAGTACTTC. Its translation is CASSKSRDKTSYEQYF.

The V gene is TRBV5-1, the J gene TRBJ2-7; D gene uncertain. The V end lost 0 bases, the J end lost 4 bases, and 11 bases lay between the germline ends. Germline CDR1 reads SGHRS; CDR2 reads YFSETQ. The CDR3 consists of 14 residues. CDR3 DNA: TGCGCCAGCAGCTTGGGTAACGGGTGGTACGAGCAGTACTTC. Protein: CASSLGNGWYEQYF.

A few counts support this clone. This rearrangement joins TRBV6-1 to TRBJ2-1, with D perhaps matching TRBD1 (5 bases). This CDR3 region has 14 residues. Germline-derived CDR1 and CDR2 are MNHNS and SASEGT. V was cut by 6 bases and J by 7 bases, with 16 bases left in between. CDR3 region: CASRRRQPENEQFF. CDR3 bases: TGTGCCAGCAGAAGGCGACAGCCAGAGAATGAGCAGTTCTTC.

CDR3: CASPPGAGVAYNEQFF. The CDR3 region has the DNA TGTGCCAGCCCTCCCGGAGCGGGAGTGGCCTACAATGAGCAGTTCTTC. V gene TRBV28 combines with J gene TRBJ2-1; 8 nucleotides line up with TRBD2. The CDR3 covers 16 residues. From germline, CDR1 is MDHEN and CDR2 SYDVKM. Trimming cost V 8 bases and J 2 bases; bases outside gene matches: 11. Using reference TRBV28 and TRBJ2-1 for the parts outside the CDR3, the full variable domain is DVKVTQSSRYLVKRTGEKVFLECVQDMDHENMFWYRQDPGLGLRLIYFSYDVKMKEKGDIPEGYSVSREKKERFSLILESASTNQTSMYLCASPPGAGVAYNEQFFGPGTRLTVL.

Worth noting for this clone: A junction end diverges from the germline sequence, so it may reflect a read error. The chain has TRBV28 and TRBJ1-1; tentative D call: TRBD1 (6 bases). In germline, CDR1 is MDHEN, CDR2 SYDVKM. CDR3 length equals 15 residues. The CDR3 loop reads CASTLTGGLNTEAFF. CDR3 coding DNA: TGTGCCAGCACTTTGACAGGTGGTTTGAATACTGAAGCTTTCTTT.

V gene TRBV2 combines with J gene TRBJ1-1; D gene uncertain. CDR3 length: 14 residues. CDR1 and CDR2 (germline): SNHLY, FYNNEI. V lost 10 bases and J 3 bases, leaving 18 bases between the germline ends. The CDR3 DNA sequence: TGTGCCACCCGCCCCATCATGGGAGACACTGAAGCTTTCTTT. It yields the protein CATRPIMGDTEAFF.

The chain carries TRBV11-2 and TRBJ2-2; 7 bases align to TRBD1. The CDR3 is made up of 12 amino acids. Germline lookup yields CDR1 SGHAT and CDR2 FQNNGV. Trimming removed 5 bases from V and 7 bases from J; junction bases left unmatched: 1. CDR3 nucleotides: TGTGCCAGCAGCCAGGGGGTCGGGGAGCTGTTTTTT. This encodes CASSQGVGELFF.

The chain carries TRBV2 and TRBJ1-2, with D unresolved. Germline-derived CDR1 and CDR2 are SNHLY and FYNNEI. This CDR3 region has 9 residues. With 11 bases removed from V and 7 bases from J, the gap between germline ends came to 8 bases. The CDR3 loop is CAWHRGYTF. In DNA form, the CDR3 reads TGTGCCTGGCATCGTGGCTACACCTTC.

The sample holds one count of this clone. The CDR3, as DNA: TGTGCCAGCAGCCCGGCAGCGGGGAGTCAGGGCAATCAGCCCCAGCATTTT. Protein product: CASSPAAGSQGNQPQHF. The chain employs TRBV7-2 and TRBJ1-5, with D unresolved. This CDR3 has 17 amino acids. The germline V gene encodes CDR1 SGHTA and CDR2 FQGNSA. V was pared by 5 bases and J by 2 bases, with 19 bases between.

The J gene is TRBJ1-1, the V gene TRBV27; 9 positions match TRBD1. Germline CDR1 is MNHEY and CDR2 is SMNVEV (reference sequence). This CDR3 has 19 residues. Germline trimming cut 3 bases from V and 1 base from J; bases unmatched to any gene: 15. The CDR3 loop is CASSFNAPGNRGPNTEAFF. CDR3 nucleotide sequence: TGTGCCAGCAGTTTTAACGCCCCCGGAAACAGGGGGCCGAACACTGAAGCTTTCTTT.

The V gene is TRBV2, the J gene TRBJ2-2; 10 positions agree with TRBD2. The V gene's germline CDR1 is SNHLY and CDR2 FYNNEI. The J segment lost 7 bases and the V segment lost 1 base, leaving 6 bases of the junction unmatched. The CDR3 spans 16 residues. The CDR3 nucleotides are TGTGCCAGCAGTGAAGGAAGCGGGAGGGCCGACGGGGAGCTGTTTTTT. Translation gives CASSEGSGRADGELFF.

CDR3 in DNA: TGTGCCAGCAGCCGAGGTGGGAGGAGAAACACCATATATTTT. Protein product: CASSRGGRRNTIYF. This chain uses TRBV7-2 with TRBJ1-3; no reliable D call. Trimming cost V 5 bases and J 5 bases, with 13 bases left between them. The CDR3 loop spans 14 amino acids. Germline CDR1 is SGHTA and CDR2 is FQGNSA.

V usage is TRBV5-6 and J usage is TRBJ2-5; 7 bases map to TRBD1. CDR1 is SGHDT, CDR2 YYEEEE, per germline. Trimming removed 4 bases from V and 11 bases from J; junction bases left unmatched: 5. This CDR3 spans 11 amino acids. The CDR3 sequence is CASSTGQLQYF. Here the CDR3 DNA reads TGTGCCAGCAGCACGGGACAGCTGCAGTACTTC.

This clone has just a few counts. The gene calls are TRBV2 and TRBJ1-4, with TRBD1 as a possible D gene (5 bases). The V gene's germline CDR1 is SNHLY and CDR2 FYNNEI. The CDR3 runs to 13 residues. V shed 8 bases and J shed 6 bases, with 13 bases lying between them. The CDR3 DNA is TGTGCCAGCCACCGCAGGGCCGATGAAAAACTGTTTTTT. Its translation is CASHRRADEKLFF.

This sequence joins TRBV9 and TRBJ1-1; D remains unclear. Trimming stripped 1 base from V and 2 bases from J, with 6 bases between. The CDR3 is 13 amino acids. The germline V gene has CDR1 SGDLS and CDR2 YYNGEE. The CDR3 DNA sequence: TGTGCCAGCAGCGTATACAGCAACACTGAAGCTTTCTTT. It yields the protein CASSVYSNTEAFF.

This chain uses TRBV28 with TRBJ1-2, with no clear D. Germline V gives CDR1 MDHEN, CDR2 SYDVKM. This CDR3 contains 14 residues. Trimming cost V 1 base and J 7 bases, with 13 bases left between them. CDR3 sequence (DNA): TGTGCCAGCAGTTTATTAGCAGGACGGGGTGGCTACACCTTC. This codes for CASSLLAGRGGYTF.

This chain joins TRBV30 and TRBJ1-6; no clear D gene. CDR1 and CDR2 from the germline V gene are GTSNPN and SVGIG (reference sequence). The ends were cut back, 3 bases at V and 0 bases at J, with 12 bases in the middle. This CDR3 region has 16 residues. CDR3 residues: CAWSVTLSSYNSPLHF. The DNA for the CDR3 is TGTGCCTGGAGCGTAACCCTGAGCTCCTATAATTCACCCCTCCACTTT.

V usage is TRBV19 and J usage is TRBJ2-1; no definite D call. CDR3 length equals 14 residues. Germline CDR1 is LNHDA and CDR2 is SQIVND (reference sequence). The V end was cut by 3 bases, the J end by 5 bases, with 11 bases between. Written as DNA, the CDR3 is TGTGCCAGTAGTATTAAGGCACAGAACAATGAGCAGTTCTTC. It is translated as CASSIKAQNNEQFF.

This clone has just one count. The chain carries TRBV30 and TRBJ1-5; 8 positions agree with TRBD1. The CDR3 spans 14 residues. V trimming: 4 bases; J trimming: 2 bases; junction bases outside the gene matches: 4. Germline values: CDR1 GTSNPN, CDR2 SVGIG (reference sequence). The CDR3 sequence: CAWNDRGGNQPQHF. CDR3 nucleotides: TGTGCCTGGAACGACAGGGGTGGCAATCAGCCCCAGCATTTT.

The chain joins TRBV30 to TRBJ1-1; tentative D call: TRBD1 (5 bases). Germline V gives CDR1 GTSNPN, CDR2 SVGIG (reference sequence). The CDR3 contains 18 residues. V was shortened by 0 bases and J by 5 bases, with 25 bases between the two germline ends. The CDR3 coding sequence is TGTGCCTGGAGTGTATATAGGGGACTCCCCCACGATGGGACTGAAGCTTTCTTT. It yields the protein CAWSVYRGLPHDGTEAFF.

The chain has TRBV11-1 and TRBJ2-5; 8 bases align to TRBD1. The J call could be wrong; TRBJ2-7 is a better fit for the DNA end. The germline gives CDR1 SGHAT, CDR2 FQDESV (reference sequence). The CDR3 is 14 amino acids. In DNA, the CDR3 is TGTGCCAGCAGCCTGAGGGACAGGTTCTACGAGCAGTACTTC. This codes for CASSLRDRFYEQYF.

CDR3 DNA sequence: TGTGCCAGCAGCTCCCGACAGGGAGCTGGAAACACCATATATTTT. Amino acids: CASSSRQGAGNTIYF. The chain has TRBV7-6 and TRBJ1-3; 7 bases fit TRBD1. Germline V lookup: CDR1 SGHVS, CDR2 FNYEAQ. V lost 4 bases to trimming and J lost 2 bases; unmatched junction nucleotides: 5. There are 15 residues in the CDR3. The variable domain in full, with the rest retrieved from reference TRBV7-6 and TRBJ1-3, is GAGVSQSPRYKVTKRGQDVALRCDPISGHVSLYWYRQALGQGPEFLTYFNYEAQQDKSGLPNDRFSAERPEGSISTLTIQRTEQRDSAMYRCASSSRQGAGNTIYFGEGSWLTVV.

This clone was observed a single time. The chain couples TRBV28 to TRBJ2-7; 10 bases agree with TRBD1. There are 14 residues in the CDR3. Germline V CDR1 and CDR2: MDHEN, SYDVKM. Trimming cost V 6 bases and J 4 bases; bases outside gene matches: 6. CDR3 region: CASSRQGAWYEQYF. As DNA, the CDR3 is TGTGCCAGCAGCAGACAGGGGGCGTGGTACGAGCAGTACTTC.

The CDR3: CASSLLSGRADEQFF. CDR3 sequence (DNA): TGTGCCAGCTCACTGCTTAGCGGGAGGGCCGATGAGCAGTTCTTC. The chain joins TRBV18 to TRBJ2-1; 11 bases agree with TRBD2. The trim removed 4 bases at V and 8 bases at J, leaving 7 bases unmatched. This CDR3 spans 15 amino acids. Germline CDR1 and CDR2: KGHSH and LQKENI.